What follows are 4 T cell receptor beta chains derived from one specimen sequenced in a study of OX40 agonist ivuxolimab in advanced cancers. The assay was immunoSEQ multiplex PCR, and TCRdb's table has in-frame clones only and misses some. This sample has 75,000 to 95,000 clones, with 75% to 90% found just once. Sample: CD4+ or CD8+ T cells sorted from blood, taken in a trial of the OX40 agonist ivuxolimab. These receptor sequences come from an adult with an advanced solid tumor such as melanoma, head and neck, liver or kidney cancer.

The rearrangement uses TRBV9 and TRBJ2-2; 8 bases are shared with TRBD1. This CDR3 has 16 amino acids. Germline V gene data show CDR1 as SGDLS and CDR2 as YYNGEE. The junction had 5 bases not matched to a gene; V was cut back by 0 bases and J by 4 bases. The CDR3 region has the DNA TGTGCCAGCAGCGTAGTAACAGGGGGACGCACCGGGGAGCTGTTTTTT. Translated: CASSVVTGGRTGELFF.

This chain joins TRBV7-9 and TRBJ2-2; 11 nucleotides align to TRBD2. J lost 3 bases, V lost 6 bases, and 6 bases had no gene match. The CDR3 is 16 residues long. From germline, CDR1 is SEHNR and CDR2 FQNEAQ (reference sequence). This CDR3 is CASRPTSGRDTGELFF. CDR3 sequence (DNA): TGTGCCAGCAGACCTACTAGCGGGAGAGACACCGGGGAGCTGTTTTTT. The variable domain in full, with the rest retrieved from reference TRBV7-9 and TRBJ2-2, is DTGVSQNPRHKITKRGQNVTFRCDPISEHNRLYWYRQTLGQGPEFLTYFQNEAQLEKSRLLSDRFSAERPKGSFSTLEIQRTEQGDSAMYLCASRPTSGRDTGELFFGEGSRLTVL.

The chain has TRBV7-6 and TRBJ2-7; 8 nucleotides line up with TRBD1. The CDR3 has 13 amino acids. J lost 3 bases, V lost 5 bases, and 3 bases had no gene match. Germline-derived CDR1 and CDR2 are SGHVS and FNYEAQ. DNA of the CDR3: TGTGCCAGCAGCATAGACAGGGGCTACGAGCAGTACGTC. It yields the protein CASSIDRGYEQYV.

The rearrangement uses TRBV5-1 and TRBJ1-3; 7 bases are a match to TRBD1. The CDR3 spans 17 residues. Germline assignment: CDR1 SGHRS and CDR2 YFSETQ. Trimming at V came to 0 bases and at J to 0 bases, leaving 6 bases not matched to a gene. This CDR3 is CASSLGQGDFSGNTIYF. DNA of the CDR3: TGCGCCAGCAGCTTGGGACAGGGTGACTTCTCTGGAAACACCATATATTTT.